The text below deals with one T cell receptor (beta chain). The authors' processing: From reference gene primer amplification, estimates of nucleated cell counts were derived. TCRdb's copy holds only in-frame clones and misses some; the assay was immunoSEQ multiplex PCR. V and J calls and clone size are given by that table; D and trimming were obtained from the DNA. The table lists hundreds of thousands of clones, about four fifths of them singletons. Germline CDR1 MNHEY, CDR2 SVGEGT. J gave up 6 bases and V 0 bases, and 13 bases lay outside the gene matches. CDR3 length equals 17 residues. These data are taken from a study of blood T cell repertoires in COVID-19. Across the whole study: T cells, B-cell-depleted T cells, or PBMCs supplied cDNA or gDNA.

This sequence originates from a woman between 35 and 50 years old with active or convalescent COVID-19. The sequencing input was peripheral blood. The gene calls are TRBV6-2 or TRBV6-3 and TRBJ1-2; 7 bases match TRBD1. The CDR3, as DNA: TGTGCCAGCAGTTACTCGACTTTCGGAGGGGGCATAAATGGCTACACCTTC. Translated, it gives CASSYSTFGGGINGYTF.